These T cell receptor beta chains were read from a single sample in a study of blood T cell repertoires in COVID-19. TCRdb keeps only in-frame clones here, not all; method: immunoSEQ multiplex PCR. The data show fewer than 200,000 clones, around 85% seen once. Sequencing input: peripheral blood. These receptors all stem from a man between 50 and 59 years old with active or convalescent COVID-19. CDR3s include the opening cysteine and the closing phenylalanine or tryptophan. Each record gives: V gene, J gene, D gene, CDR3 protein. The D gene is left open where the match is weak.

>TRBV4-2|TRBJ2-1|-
CASSHIPPGDNEQFF
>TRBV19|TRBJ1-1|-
CASKGRGWNTEAFF
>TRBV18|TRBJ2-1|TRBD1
CASSDRDEQFF
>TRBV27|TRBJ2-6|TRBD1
CASRDRGLSGANVLTF
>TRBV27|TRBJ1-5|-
CASGLGDQPQHF
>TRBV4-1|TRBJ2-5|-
CASSQDRLLGRGWTQYF
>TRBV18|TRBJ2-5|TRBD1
CASSRTGPQETQYF
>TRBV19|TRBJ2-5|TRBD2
CASCEAGQETQYF
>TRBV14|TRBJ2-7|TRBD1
CASSQQGQRTPLQYF
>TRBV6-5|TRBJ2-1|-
CATQGYYNEQFF
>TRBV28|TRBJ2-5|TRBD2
CASSLTSGYQETQYF
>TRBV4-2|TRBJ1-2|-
CASSLTGGQTYGYTF
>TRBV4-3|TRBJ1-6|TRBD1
CASSQATGGAGNSPLHF
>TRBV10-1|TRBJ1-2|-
CASSESVNYGYTF
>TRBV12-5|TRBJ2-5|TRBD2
CASGLRRLAGNQETQYF
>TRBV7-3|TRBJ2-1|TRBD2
CASSLAGDSYNEQFF
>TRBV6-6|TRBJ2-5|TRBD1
CASSKTGNKTQYF
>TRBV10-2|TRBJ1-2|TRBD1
CASNDPGQGAKYGYTF
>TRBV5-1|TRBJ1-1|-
CASSLGQSIAEAFF
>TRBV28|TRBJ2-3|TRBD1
CASSEPGTGSTDTQYF
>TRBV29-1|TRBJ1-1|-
CSVKDSEAFF
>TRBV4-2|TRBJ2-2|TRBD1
CASSQQGVATGELFF
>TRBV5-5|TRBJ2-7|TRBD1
CASSPTGQGSSGQYF
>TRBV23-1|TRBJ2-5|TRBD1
CAIKDRGLKTQYF
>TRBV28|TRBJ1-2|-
CASATANYGYTF
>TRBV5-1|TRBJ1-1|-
CASRGSWEKAFF
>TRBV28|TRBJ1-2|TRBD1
CASSLRQGLDTF
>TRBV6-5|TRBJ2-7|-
CASLASQGASYEQYF
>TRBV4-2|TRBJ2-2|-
CASSQDPGLTANTGELFF
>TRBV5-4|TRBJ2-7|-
CASSLDSGLSSYEQYF
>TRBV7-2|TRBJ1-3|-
CASRKRQAAYGNTIYF
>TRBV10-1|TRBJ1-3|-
CASSEVPPSGNTIYF
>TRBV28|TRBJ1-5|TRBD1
CASSLLGAGGETNQPQHF
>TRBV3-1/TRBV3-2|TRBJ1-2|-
CASSQDSGLGSGYTF
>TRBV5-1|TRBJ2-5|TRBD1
CASSLGGTGGSQETQYF